Following are 20 T cell receptor beta chains from one sample sequenced in a study of CD8 T cells in ankylosing spondylitis. Study-wide results and limits: Ankylosing spondylitis blood appeared to be characterized by a TCR beta motif of 8 or 9 highly homologous variants.

Antigens of these TCRs are unknown. TCRdb passed the 5' RACE reads through MiXCR, listing each CDR3 protein once. Of 700,000 to 850,000 distinct CDR3 sequences listed, 12% were seen once; the top ten hold 0.51%. The sequenced sample consisted of blood, either unsorted or a sorted T cell fraction (not recorded which). The receptors derive from a male donor with ankylosing spondylitis.

V and J are TRBV28 and TRBJ1-4, with D tentatively TRBD1 (5 bases). The germline V and J ends were trimmed by 5 bases and 10 bases, with 20 bases remaining between them. Per germline, CDR1 MDHEN and CDR2 SYDVKM. This CDR3 region has 15 residues. CDR3 protein: CASSPPGREAGKLFF. In DNA, the CDR3 is TGTGCCAGCAGTCCCCCAGGGCGGGAGGCGGGAAAACTGTTTTTT. Using reference TRBV28 and TRBJ1-4 for the parts outside the CDR3, the full variable domain is DVKVTQSSRYLVKRTGEKVFLECVQDMDHENMFWYRQDPGLGLRLIYFSYDVKMKEKGDIPEGYSVSREKKERFSLILESASTNQTSMYLCASSPPGREAGKLFFGSGTQLSVL.

This clonotype appeared a few times. The genes are TRBV4-1 and TRBJ2-7; possibly TRBD1 for D (5 bases). Trimming left V 1 base short and J 4 bases short, with 8 bases between. The CDR3 totals 13 residues. Germline V CDR1 and CDR2: MGHRA, YSYEKL. The CDR3 nucleotides are TGCGCCAGCAGCCAAGCCCCAGGGTACGAGCAGTACTTC. Translated, it gives CASSQAPGYEQYF.

This clonotype was seen a handful of times. V and J are TRBV24-1 and TRBJ2-3; maybe TRBD2 (6 bases). The V gene lost 4 bases and the J gene lost 2 bases, with 18 bases spanning the gap. CDR1 and CDR2 (germline): KGHDR, SFDVKD. The CDR3 extends over 17 amino acids. The CDR3 here is CATSEPSSDTVTDTQYF. Here the CDR3 DNA reads TGTGCCACCAGTGAACCCTCTAGCGACACAGTCACAGATACGCAGTATTTT.

This clonotype showed up just a few times. V usage is TRBV20-1 and J usage is TRBJ2-1; 7 bases align to TRBD2. V was pared by 3 bases and J by 10 bases, with 12 bases of the junction left unmatched. This CDR3 has 14 residues. Germline values: CDR1 DFQATT, CDR2 SNEGSKA (reference sequence). Here the CDR3 reads CSASYRPNGREQFF. In nucleotides, the CDR3 is TGCAGTGCTAGTTATAGGCCTAACGGGAGGGAGCAGTTCTTC.

This clonotype has only a few counts. The chain carries TRBV5-6 and TRBJ2-3; 8 nucleotides align to TRBD1. Germline CDR1 and CDR2: SGHDT and YYEEEE. The CDR3 sequence is 15 residues long. V dropped 4 bases and J dropped 1; count of bases not matched to a gene: 5. The CDR3 DNA is TGTGCCAGCAGCCAGGGGGCTATGCGCACAGATACGCAGTATTTT. This gives the protein CASSQGAMRTDTQYF.

This clonotype showed up just a few times. The rearrangement uses TRBV6-6 and TRBJ1-3; D is unresolved. Trimming removed 7 bases from V and 4 bases from J, with 8 bases in between. Germline lookup yields CDR1 MNHNY and CDR2 SVGAGI (reference sequence). The length of the CDR3 is 12 residues. CDR3 loop: CASMGVGNTIYF. The CDR3 DNA reads as TGTGCCAGCATGGGCGTCGGAAACACCATATATTTT.

The V call is TRBV27, the J call TRBJ1-2; D gene unclear. The CDR3 extends over 13 amino acids. CDR1 and CDR2 from the germline V gene are MNHEY and SMNVEV (reference sequence). V lost 6 bases and J lost 6, with 14 bases in between. In nucleotides, the CDR3 is TGTGCCAGCAGGGGCGTGGCGGGTAATGGCTACACCTTC. Translation gives CASRGVAGNGYTF.

This clonotype was detected only a few times. The chain combines TRBV16 with TRBJ2-3; D not resolved. Germline values: CDR1 KGHSY, CDR2 FQNENV. V dropped 4 bases and J dropped 6 bases, with 11 bases sitting between them. The CDR3 sequence is 13 residues long. The CDR3 protein is CASSPRWADTQYF. CDR3 nucleotide sequence: TGTGCCAGCAGCCCCCGGTGGGCGGATACGCAGTATTTT.

J is TRBJ2-7 and V is TRBV5-6; TRBD2 matches 12 bases. The CDR3 is made up of 15 amino acids. J lost 3 bases, V lost 3 bases, and 4 bases had no gene match. The germline gives CDR1 SGHDT, CDR2 YYEEEE. The CDR3 bases are TGTGCCAGCAGCTCGCAACTAGCGGGAGGCTACGAGCAGTACTTC. Protein sequence: CASSSQLAGGYEQYF. The whole variable domain, filled in from reference TRBV5-6 and TRBJ2-7, reads DAGVTQSPTHLIKTRGQQVTLRCSPKSGHDTVSWYQQALGQGPQFIFQYYEEEERQRGNFPDRFSGHQFPNYSSELNVNALLLGDSALYLCASSSQLAGGYEQYFGPGTRLTVT.

V is TRBV13 and J is TRBJ2-2; 7 bases fit TRBD1. V lost 3 bases to trimming and J lost 7 bases; unmatched junction nucleotides: 8. This CDR3 has 15 amino acids. Germline CDR1 PRHDT, CDR2 FYEKMQ (reference sequence). The CDR3 region has the DNA TGTGCCAGCAGCTTCGACAGGGACATAGGCGGGGAGCTGTTTTTT. As protein: CASSFDRDIGGELFF. Using reference TRBV13 and TRBJ2-2 for the parts outside the CDR3, the full variable domain is AAGVIQSPRHLIKEKRETATLKCYPIPRHDTVYWYQQGPGQDPQFLISFYEKMQSDKGSIPDRFSAQQFSDYHSELNMSSLELGDSALYFCASSFDRDIGGELFFGEGSRLTVL.

Many counts were recorded for this clonotype. This chain uses TRBV4-3 with TRBJ1-2, with a weak D call TRBD1 (5 bases). Per germline, CDR1 LGHNA and CDR2 YSLEER. CDR3 length: 14 amino acids. The V end was cut by 5 bases, the J end by 7 bases, with 17 bases between. The CDR3 loop is CASSAALIRGGYTF. The DNA of the CDR3 is TGCGCCAGCAGCGCCGCCCTAATAAGGGGTGGCTACACCTTC.

This clonotype has ten or more counts. The V gene is TRBV20-1, the J gene TRBJ2-3, with unresolved D. Germline V CDR1 and CDR2: DFQATT, SNEGSKA (reference sequence). This CDR3 has 12 residues. V lost 1 base and J lost 4, with 6 bases in between. In DNA form, the CDR3 reads TGCAGTGCTAGAGTAGTCTCAGATACGCAGTATTTT. Its protein is CSARVVSDTQYF.

This clonotype was seen only a few times. The rearrangement uses TRBV7-9 and TRBJ1-6, with D possibly being TRBD1 (6 bases). Germline loops: CDR1 SEHNR, CDR2 FQNEAQ (reference sequence). CDR3 size: 14 residues. Between the trimmed V and J ends, which lost 9 bases and 9 bases, there was a span of 18 bases. CDR3 sequence reads: CASSYQGKGSPLHF. DNA of the CDR3: TGTGCCAGTTCCTATCAGGGGAAAGGTTCACCCCTCCACTTT. Based on the CDR3 plus reference TRBV7-9 and TRBJ1-6, the full variable domain is DTGVSQNPRHKITKRGQNVTFRCDPISEHNRLYWYRQTLGQGPEFLTYFQNEAQLEKSRLLSDRFSAERPKGSFSTLEIQRTEQGDSAMYLCASSYQGKGSPLHFGNGTRLTVT.

The chain employs TRBV20-1 and TRBJ2-7; 14 bases agree with TRBD2. V lost 4 bases and J lost 3; bases outside the gene matches: 2. The CDR3 runs to 14 residues. Germline CDR1 reads DFQATT; CDR2 reads SNEGSKA (reference sequence). Here the CDR3 reads CSAIGTSGSYEQYF. The CDR3 DNA reads TGCAGTGCTATTGGGACTAGCGGGAGCTACGAGCAGTACTTC.

The chain couples TRBV10-3 to TRBJ1-5; no clear D. The CDR3 runs to 12 residues. Germline V lookup: CDR1 ENHRY, CDR2 SYGVKD. Trimming pared 0 bases from V and 9 bases from J, leaving 6 bases between. The CDR3 spells CAISESGLPQHF. The DNA for the CDR3 is TGTGCCATCAGTGAGTCGGGTCTGCCCCAGCATTTT.

This clonotype showed up many times. The chain employs TRBV10-3 and TRBJ2-2; D perhaps matches TRBD1 (6 bases). The germline CDR1 and CDR2 sequences are ENHRY and SYGVKD. V lost 7 bases, J lost 6 bases, and 21 bases lay in between. The CDR3 totals 16 residues. CDR3 coding DNA: TGTGCCATCAAAGGAGCTGGCAGGGGCGGATCCGGGGAGCTGTTTTTT. Encoded protein: CAIKGAGRGGSGELFF.

This clonotype was seen repeatedly, ten times or more. This rearrangement joins TRBV29-1 to TRBJ2-7; maybe TRBD1 (6 bases). The CDR3 runs 13 residues. The V gene's germline CDR1 is SQVTM and CDR2 ANQGSEA. Trimming took off 5 bases at V and 7 bases at J, with 18 bases between the two ends. CDR3: CSVFKRTEREQYF. The CDR3 bases are TGCAGCGTTTTTAAAAGGACAGAACGAGAGCAGTACTTC.

This clonotype came up a few times. The chain employs TRBV20-1 and TRBJ1-2; D gene ambiguous. V was shortened by 6 bases and J by 5 bases, with 10 bases between the two germline ends. The germline V gene has CDR1 DFQATT and CDR2 SNEGSKA (reference sequence). The CDR3 is 11 amino acids. As DNA, the CDR3 is TGCAGTGCCCGGGCCGAGTATGGCTACACCTTC. This sequence encodes CSARAEYGYTF.

This clonotype was picked up a small number of times. CDR3 region: CASSRGETYEQYF. The CDR3 coding sequence is TGCGCCAGCAGCCGGGGTGAGACCTACGAGCAGTACTTC. The chain carries TRBV5-1 and TRBJ2-7, with D perhaps TRBD2 (5 bases). V was cut by 4 bases and J by 2 bases, with 10 bases left in between. Per germline, CDR1 SGHRS and CDR2 YFSETQ. The CDR3 sequence is 13 residues long.

This clonotype was seen many times. The chain joins TRBV7-9 to TRBJ2-5; possible D gene TRBD2, 7 bases. V dropped 5 bases and J dropped 3 bases, with 10 bases sitting between them. Germline V gives CDR1 SEHNR, CDR2 FQNEAQ (reference sequence). CDR3 length equals 13 residues. This chain's CDR3 is CASSRGAEETQYF. DNA for the CDR3: TGTGCCAGCAGCCGGGGGGCAGAAGAGACCCAGTACTTC.